The clone carrying this T cell receptor beta chain was picked up a small number of times. Its antigen is unidentified. This entry belongs to a study of T cells in Graves' hyperthyroidism and ophthalmopathy. For the study at large: At the time of initial diagnosis and before any treatment, peripheral blood was collected. Study outcomes and limitations: Model-based prediction identified ophthalmopathy a median approximately 6.2 months prior to its onset.

Researchers took RNA transcripts and amplified the TCR beta CDR3 regions from them. The primer set for the first-round RT-PCR of the TCR CDR3 was HTBI. From the multiplex PCR reads, TCRdb called clonotypes with MiXCR, one entry per CDR3 protein. The sample has about 520,000 distinct CDR3 sequences; around 24% are singletons. CDR1 is DFQATT and CDR2 is SNEGSKA in the germline V gene (reference sequence). The CDR3 sequence is 16 residues long. V lost 5 bases, J lost 4 bases, and 12 bases stayed unmatched. Uncontrolled infection, other autoimmune disease, pregnancy or lactation barred patients from enrollment.

The receptor was derived from a woman between 25 and 40 years old with Graves' ophthalmopathy. What was sequenced was blood. The chain couples TRBV20-1 to TRBJ2-2, with 8 bases aligning to TRBD1. The CDR3 spells CSAVTPGQEGTGELFF. The DNA of the CDR3 is TGCAGTGCTGTGACCCCGGGACAGGAGGGCACCGGGGAGCTGTTTTTT.